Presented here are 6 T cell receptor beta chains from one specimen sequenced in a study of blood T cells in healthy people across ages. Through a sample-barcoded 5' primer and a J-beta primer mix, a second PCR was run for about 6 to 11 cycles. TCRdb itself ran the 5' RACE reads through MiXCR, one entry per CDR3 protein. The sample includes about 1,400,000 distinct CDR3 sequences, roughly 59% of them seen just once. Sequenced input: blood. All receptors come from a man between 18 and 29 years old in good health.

CDR3 nucleotide sequence: TGTGCCACCAGTGATCGTCATTTCGATGAGCAGTTCTTC. Amino acid sequence: CATSDRHFDEQFF. The chain employs TRBV24-1 and TRBJ2-1; D unresolved. The CDR3 length is 13 residues. Germline CDR1 KGHDR, CDR2 SFDVKD. Trimming left V 3 bases short and J 8 bases short, with 10 bases between.

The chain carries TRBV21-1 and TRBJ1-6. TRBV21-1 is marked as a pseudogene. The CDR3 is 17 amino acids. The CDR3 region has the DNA TGTGCCAGCAGCAACCAAACCTCTCTGGGAGGTGGTTCACCCCTCCACTTT. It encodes CASSNQTSLGGGSPLHF.

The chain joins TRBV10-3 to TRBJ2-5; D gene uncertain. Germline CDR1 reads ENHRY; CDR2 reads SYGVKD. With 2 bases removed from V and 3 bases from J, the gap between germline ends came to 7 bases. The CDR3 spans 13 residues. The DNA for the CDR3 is TGTGCCATCAGTGAGAAGAGAAAAGAGACCCAGTACTTC. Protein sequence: CAISEKRKETQYF.

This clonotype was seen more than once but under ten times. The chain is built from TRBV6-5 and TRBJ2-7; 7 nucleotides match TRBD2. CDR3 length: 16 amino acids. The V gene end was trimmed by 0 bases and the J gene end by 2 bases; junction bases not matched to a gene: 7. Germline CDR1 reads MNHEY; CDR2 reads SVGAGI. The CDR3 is CASSYSTGGDPYEQYF. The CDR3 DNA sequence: TGTGCCAGCAGTTACTCGACTGGGGGGGATCCCTACGAGCAGTACTTC.

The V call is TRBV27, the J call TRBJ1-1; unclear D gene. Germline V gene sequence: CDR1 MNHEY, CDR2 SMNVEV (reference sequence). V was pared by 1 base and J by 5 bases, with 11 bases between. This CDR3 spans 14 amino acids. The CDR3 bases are TGTGCCAGCAGTTTATACCTTCGGGGAACTGAAGCTTTCTTT. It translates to CASSLYLRGTEAFF.

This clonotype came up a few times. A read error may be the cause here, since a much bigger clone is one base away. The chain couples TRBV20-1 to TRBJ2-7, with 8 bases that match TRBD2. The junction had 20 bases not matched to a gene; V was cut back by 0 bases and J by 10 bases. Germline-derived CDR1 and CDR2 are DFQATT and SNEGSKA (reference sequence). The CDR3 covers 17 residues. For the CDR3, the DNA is TGCAGTGCTAGAGATATGGCGTCGTCTAGCGGGTGGGAGAACCAGTACTTC. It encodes CSARDMASSSGWENQYF.